This T cell receptor beta chain was obtained from a study of cytomegalovirus exposure and HLA in healthy donors. V gave up 5 bases and J gave up 8 bases, with 12 bases separating them. The CDR3 sequence is 13 residues long. The V gene's germline CDR1 is SGHAT and CDR2 FQNNGV. The PCR contained 60 Vbeta and 13 Jbeta primers. Profiled with immunoSEQ multiplex PCR; TCRdb holds only in-frame clones, not every one. This table has approximately 180,000 clones, about three quarters appearing once. Sequencing input: PBMCs. The rearrangement uses TRBV11-2 and TRBJ2-2, with D possibly matching TRBD1 (5 bases). The receptor was isolated from a woman in her sixties or seventies in good health and CMV-seropositive. CDR3 bases: TGTGCCAGCAGCGTCAGGGCTCGTGGGGAGCTGTTTTTT. This translates into CASSVRARGELFF. The whole variable domain, filled in from reference TRBV11-2 and TRBJ2-2, reads EAGVAQSPRYKIIEKRQSVAFWCNPISGHATLYWYQQILGQGPKLLIQFQNNGVVDDSQLPKDRFSAERLKGVDSTLKIQPAKLEDSAVYLCASSVRARGELFFGEGSRLTVL.